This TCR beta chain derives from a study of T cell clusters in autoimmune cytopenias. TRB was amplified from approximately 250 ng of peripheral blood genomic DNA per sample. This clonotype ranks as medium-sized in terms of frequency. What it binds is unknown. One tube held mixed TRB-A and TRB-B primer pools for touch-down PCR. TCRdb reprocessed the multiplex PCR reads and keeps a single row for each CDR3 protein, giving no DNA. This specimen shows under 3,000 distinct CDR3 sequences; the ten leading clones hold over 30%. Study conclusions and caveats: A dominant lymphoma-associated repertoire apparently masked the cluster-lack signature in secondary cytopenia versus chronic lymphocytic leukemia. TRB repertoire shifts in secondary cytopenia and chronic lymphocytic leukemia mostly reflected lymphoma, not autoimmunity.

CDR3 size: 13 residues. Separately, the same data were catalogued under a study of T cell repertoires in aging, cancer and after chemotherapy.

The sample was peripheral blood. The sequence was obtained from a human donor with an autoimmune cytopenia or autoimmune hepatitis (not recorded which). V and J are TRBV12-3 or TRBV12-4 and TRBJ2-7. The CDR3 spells CASSRTGTYEQYF.